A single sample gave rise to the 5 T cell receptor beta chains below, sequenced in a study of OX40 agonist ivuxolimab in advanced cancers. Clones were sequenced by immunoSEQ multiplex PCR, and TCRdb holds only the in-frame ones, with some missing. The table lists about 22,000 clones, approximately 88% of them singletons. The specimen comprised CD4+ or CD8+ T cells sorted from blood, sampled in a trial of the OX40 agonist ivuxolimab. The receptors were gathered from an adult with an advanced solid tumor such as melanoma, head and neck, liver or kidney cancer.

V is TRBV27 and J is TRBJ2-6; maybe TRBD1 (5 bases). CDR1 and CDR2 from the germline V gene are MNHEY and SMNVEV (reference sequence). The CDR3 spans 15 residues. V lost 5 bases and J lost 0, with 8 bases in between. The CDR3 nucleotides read TGTGCCAGCAGTGTAGGGGTCTCTGGGGCCAACGTCCTGACTTTC. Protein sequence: CASSVGVSGANVLTF.

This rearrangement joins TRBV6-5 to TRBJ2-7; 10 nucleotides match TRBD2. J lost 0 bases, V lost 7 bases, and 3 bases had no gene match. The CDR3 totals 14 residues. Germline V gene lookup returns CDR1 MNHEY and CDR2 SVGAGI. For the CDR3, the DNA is TGTGCCAGCACCCTAGCGGGGGTCTCCTACGAGCAGTACTTC. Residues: CASTLAGVSYEQYF.

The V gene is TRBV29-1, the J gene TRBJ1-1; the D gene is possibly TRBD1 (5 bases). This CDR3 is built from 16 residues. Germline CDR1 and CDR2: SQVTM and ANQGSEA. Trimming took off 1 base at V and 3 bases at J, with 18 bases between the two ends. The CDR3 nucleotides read TGCAGCGTTGAAGCTCGGGGGGTCACTTCCTACACTGAAGCTTTCTTT. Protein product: CSVEARGVTSYTEAFF. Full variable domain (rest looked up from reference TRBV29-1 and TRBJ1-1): SAVISQKPSRDICQRGTSLTIQCQVDSQVTMMFWYRQQPGQSLTLIATANQGSEATYESGFVIDKFPISRPNLTFSTLTVSNMSPEDSSIYLCSVEARGVTSYTEAFFGQGTRLTVV.

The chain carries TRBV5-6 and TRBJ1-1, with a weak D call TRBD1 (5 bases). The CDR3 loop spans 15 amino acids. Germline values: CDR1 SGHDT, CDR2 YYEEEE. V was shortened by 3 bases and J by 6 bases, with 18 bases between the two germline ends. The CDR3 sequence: CASSSPMRGVAEAFF. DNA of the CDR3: TGTGCCAGCAGCTCACCCATGCGAGGGGTCGCTGAAGCTTTCTTT.

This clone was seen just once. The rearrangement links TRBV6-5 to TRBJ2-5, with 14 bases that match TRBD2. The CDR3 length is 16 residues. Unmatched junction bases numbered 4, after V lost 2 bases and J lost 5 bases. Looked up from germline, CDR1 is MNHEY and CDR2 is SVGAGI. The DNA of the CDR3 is TGTGCCAGCAGTTACGGACTAGCGGGGGGAAGGGAGACCCAGTACTTC. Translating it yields CASSYGLAGGRETQYF.